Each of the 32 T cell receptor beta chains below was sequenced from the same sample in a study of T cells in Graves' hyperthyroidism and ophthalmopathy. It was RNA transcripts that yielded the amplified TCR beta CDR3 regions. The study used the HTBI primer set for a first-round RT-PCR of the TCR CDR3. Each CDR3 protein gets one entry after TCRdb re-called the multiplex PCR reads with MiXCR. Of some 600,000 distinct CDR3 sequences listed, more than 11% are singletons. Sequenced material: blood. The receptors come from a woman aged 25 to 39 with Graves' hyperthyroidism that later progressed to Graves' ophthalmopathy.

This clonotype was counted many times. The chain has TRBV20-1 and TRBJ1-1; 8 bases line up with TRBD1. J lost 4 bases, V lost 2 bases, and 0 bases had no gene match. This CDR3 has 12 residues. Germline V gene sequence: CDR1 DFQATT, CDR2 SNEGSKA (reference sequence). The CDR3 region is CSARQGATEAFF. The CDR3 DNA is TGCAGTGCTAGACAGGGGGCCACTGAAGCTTTCTTT.

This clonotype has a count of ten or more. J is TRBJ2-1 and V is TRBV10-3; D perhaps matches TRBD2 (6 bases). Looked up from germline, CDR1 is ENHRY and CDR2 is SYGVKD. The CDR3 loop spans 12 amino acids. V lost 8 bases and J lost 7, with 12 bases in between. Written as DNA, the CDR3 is TGTGCCATCGGGGGGATGGAAAATGAGCAGTTCTTC. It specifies CAIGGMENEQFF.

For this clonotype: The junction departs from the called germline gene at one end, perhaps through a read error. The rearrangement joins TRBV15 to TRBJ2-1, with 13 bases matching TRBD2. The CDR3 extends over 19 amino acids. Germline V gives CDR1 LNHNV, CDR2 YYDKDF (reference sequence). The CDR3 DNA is TGTGCCACGAGCTTAGGACTAGCGGGAGTAGGATTGGCGTACAATGAGCAGTGCTTC. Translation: CATSLGLAGVGLAYNEQCF. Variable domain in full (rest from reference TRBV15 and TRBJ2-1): DAMVIQNPRYQVTQFGKPVTLSCSQTLNHNVMYWYQQKSSQAPKLLFHYYDKDFNNEADTPDNFQSRRPNTSFCFLDIRSPGLGDTAMYLCATSLGLAGVGLAYNEQCFGPGTRLTVL.

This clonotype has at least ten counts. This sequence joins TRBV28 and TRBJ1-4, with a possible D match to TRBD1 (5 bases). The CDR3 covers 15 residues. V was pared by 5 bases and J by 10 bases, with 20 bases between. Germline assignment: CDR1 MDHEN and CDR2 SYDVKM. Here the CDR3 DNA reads TGTGCCAGCAGTAACTCGCAGGGCCCGTGGGGAAAACTGTTTTTT. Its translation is CASSNSQGPWGKLFF.

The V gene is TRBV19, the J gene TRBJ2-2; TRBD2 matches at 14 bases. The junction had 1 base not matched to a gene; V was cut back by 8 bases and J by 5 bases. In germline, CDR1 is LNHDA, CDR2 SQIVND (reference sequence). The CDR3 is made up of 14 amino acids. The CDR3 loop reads CASGTSGRTGELFF. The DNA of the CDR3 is TGTGCCAGTGGGACTAGCGGGAGAACCGGGGAGCTGTTTTTT.

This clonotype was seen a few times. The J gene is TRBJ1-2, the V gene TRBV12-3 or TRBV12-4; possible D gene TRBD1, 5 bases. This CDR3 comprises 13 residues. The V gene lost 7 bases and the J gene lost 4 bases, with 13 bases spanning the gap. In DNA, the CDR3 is TGTGCCAGCAATCCAACAGGTCCCTATGGCTACACCTTC. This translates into CASNPTGPYGYTF.

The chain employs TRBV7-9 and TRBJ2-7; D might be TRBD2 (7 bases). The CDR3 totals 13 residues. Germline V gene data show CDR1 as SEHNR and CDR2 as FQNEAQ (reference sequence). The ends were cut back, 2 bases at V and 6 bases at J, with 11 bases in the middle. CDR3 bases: TGTGCCAGCAGCTTAAGGGAGGGGGGCGAGCAGTACTTC. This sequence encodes CASSLREGGEQYF.

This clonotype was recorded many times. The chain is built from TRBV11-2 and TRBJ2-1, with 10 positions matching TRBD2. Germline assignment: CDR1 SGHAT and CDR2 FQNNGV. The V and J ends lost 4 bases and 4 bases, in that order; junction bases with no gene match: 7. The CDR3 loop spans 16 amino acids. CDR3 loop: CASSSWGTSVYNEQFF. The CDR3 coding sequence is TGTGCCAGCAGCTCGTGGGGGACTAGCGTATACAATGAGCAGTTCTTC.

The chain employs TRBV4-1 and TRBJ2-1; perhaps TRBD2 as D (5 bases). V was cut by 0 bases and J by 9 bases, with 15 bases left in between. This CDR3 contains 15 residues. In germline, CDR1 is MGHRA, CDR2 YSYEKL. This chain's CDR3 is CASSQETSLASEQFF. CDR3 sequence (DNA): TGCGCCAGCAGCCAAGAAACGTCCCTAGCCAGTGAGCAGTTCTTC.

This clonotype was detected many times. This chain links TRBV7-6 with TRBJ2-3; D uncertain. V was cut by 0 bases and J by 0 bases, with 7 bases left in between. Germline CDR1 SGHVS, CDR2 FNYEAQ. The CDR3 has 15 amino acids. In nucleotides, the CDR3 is TGTGCCAGCAGCTTAGCGAGTAGAAGCACAGATACGCAGTATTTT. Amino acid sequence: CASSLASRSTDTQYF. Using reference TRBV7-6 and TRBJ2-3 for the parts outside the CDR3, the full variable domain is GAGVSQSPRYKVTKRGQDVALRCDPISGHVSLYWYRQALGQGPEFLTYFNYEAQQDKSGLPNDRFSAERPEGSISTLTIQRTEQRDSAMYRCASSLASRSTDTQYFGPGTRLTVL.

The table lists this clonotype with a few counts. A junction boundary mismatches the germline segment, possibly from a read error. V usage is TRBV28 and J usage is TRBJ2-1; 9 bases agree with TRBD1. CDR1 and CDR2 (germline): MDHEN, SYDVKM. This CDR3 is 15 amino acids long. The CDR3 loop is CASFSGTGILNEQFF. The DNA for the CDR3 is TGTGCCAGCTTCTCCGGGACAGGGATTCTCAATGAGCAGTTCTTT.

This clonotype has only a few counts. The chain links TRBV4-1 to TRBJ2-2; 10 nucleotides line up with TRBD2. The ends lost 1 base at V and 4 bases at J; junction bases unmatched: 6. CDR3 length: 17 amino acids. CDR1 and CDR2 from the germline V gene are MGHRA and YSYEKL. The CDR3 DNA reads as TGCGCCAGCAGCCAAGTTCAAGCGGGAGGGGGCACCGGGGAGCTGTTTTTT. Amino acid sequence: CASSQVQAGGGTGELFF.

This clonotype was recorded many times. The CDR3 sequence: CSARLRTVNTEAFF. CDR3 nucleotides: TGCAGTGCTAGACTTAGGACAGTGAACACTGAAGCTTTCTTT. This chain uses TRBV20-1 with TRBJ1-1; possibly TRBD1 for D (6 bases). There are 14 residues in the CDR3. The V gene's germline CDR1 is DFQATT and CDR2 SNEGSKA (reference sequence). The V gene lost 2 bases and the J gene lost 0 bases, with 10 bases spanning the gap.

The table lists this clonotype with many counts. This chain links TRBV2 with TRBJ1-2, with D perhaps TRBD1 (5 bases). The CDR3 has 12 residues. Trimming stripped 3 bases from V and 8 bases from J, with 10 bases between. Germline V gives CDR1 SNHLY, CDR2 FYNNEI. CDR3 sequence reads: CASSDRVQGYTF. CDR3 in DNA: TGTGCCAGCAGTGACAGGGTACAAGGCTACACCTTC.

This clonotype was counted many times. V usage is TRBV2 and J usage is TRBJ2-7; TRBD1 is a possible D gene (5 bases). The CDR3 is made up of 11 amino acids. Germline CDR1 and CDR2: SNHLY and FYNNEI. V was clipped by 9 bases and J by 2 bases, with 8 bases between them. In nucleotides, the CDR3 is TGTGCCAGTGGACAACCCTACGAGCAGTACTTC. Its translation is CASGQPYEQYF.

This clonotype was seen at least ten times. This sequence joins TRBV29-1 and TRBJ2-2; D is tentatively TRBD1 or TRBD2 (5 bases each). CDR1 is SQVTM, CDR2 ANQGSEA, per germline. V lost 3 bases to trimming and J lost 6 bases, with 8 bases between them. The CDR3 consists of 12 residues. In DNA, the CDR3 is TGCAGCGTTGACGGGGCACCCGGGGAGCTGTTTTTT. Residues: CSVDGAPGELFF.

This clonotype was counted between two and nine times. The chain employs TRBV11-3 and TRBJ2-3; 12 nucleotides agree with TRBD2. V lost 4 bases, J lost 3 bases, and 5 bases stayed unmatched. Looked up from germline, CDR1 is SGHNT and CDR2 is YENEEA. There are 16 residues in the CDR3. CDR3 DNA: TGTGCCAGCAGCTCATGGACTAGCGGGATAACAGATACGCAGTATTTT. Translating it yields CASSSWTSGITDTQYF.

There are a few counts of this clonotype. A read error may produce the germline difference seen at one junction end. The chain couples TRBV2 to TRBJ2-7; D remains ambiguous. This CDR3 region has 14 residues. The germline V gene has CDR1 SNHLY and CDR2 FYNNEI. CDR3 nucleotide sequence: TGTGCCGGCAGTACATCCGTGGATGAGAACGAGCAGTACTTC. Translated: CAGSTSVDENEQYF.

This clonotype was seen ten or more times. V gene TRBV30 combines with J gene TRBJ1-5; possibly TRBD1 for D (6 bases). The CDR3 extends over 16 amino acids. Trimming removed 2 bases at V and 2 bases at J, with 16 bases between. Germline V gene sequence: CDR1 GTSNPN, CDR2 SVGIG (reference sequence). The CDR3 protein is CAWSSRTARGNQPQHF. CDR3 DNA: TGTGCCTGGAGTTCAAGGACAGCCCGAGGCAATCAGCCCCAGCATTTT.

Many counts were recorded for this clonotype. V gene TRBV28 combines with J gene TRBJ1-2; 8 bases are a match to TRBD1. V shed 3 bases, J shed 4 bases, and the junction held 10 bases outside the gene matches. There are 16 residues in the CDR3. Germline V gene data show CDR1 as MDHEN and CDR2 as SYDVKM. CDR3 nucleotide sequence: TGTGCCAGCAGTTTGTACAGGGGGACTCCGCTCTATGGCTACACCTTC. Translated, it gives CASSLYRGTPLYGYTF.

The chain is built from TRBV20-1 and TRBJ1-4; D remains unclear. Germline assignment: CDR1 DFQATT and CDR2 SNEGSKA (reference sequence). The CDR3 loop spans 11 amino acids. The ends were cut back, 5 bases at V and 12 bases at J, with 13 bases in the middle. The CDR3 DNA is TGCAGTGCTTCTCAGGAGACGGAACTGTTTTTT. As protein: CSASQETELFF.

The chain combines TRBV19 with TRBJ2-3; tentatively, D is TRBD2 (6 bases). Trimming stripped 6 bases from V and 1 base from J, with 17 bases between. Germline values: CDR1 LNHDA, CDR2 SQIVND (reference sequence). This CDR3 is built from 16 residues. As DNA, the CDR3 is TGTGCCAGTAGCCGGACTAACACTCCTGGCACAGATACGCAGTATTTT. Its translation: CASSRTNTPGTDTQYF.

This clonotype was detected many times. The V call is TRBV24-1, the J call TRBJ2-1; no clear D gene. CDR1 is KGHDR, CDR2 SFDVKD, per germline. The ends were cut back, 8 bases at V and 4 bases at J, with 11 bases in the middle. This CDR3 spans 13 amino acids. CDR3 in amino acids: CATNTEPYNEQFF. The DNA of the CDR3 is TGTGCCACCAACACCGAACCTTACAATGAGCAGTTCTTC.

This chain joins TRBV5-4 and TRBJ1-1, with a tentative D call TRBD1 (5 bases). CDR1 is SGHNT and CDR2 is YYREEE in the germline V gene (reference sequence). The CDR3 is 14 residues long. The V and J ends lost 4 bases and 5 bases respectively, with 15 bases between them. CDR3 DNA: TGTGCCAGCAGCCAGGGCCAAGTGGGGACTGAAGCTTTCTTT. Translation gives CASSQGQVGTEAFF. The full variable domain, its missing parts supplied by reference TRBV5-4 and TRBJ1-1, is ETGVTQSPTHLIKTRGQQVTLRCSSQSGHNTVSWYQQALGQGPQFIFQYYREEENGRGNFPPRFSGLQFPNYSSELNVNALELDDSALYLCASSQGQVGTEAFFGQGTRLTVV.

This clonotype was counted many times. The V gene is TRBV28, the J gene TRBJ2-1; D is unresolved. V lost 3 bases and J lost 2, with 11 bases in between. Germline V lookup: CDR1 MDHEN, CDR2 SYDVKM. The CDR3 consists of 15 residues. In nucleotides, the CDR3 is TGTGCCAGCAGTTTTTCGGTCGCAGCCTACAATGAGCAGTTCTTC. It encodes CASSFSVAAYNEQFF.

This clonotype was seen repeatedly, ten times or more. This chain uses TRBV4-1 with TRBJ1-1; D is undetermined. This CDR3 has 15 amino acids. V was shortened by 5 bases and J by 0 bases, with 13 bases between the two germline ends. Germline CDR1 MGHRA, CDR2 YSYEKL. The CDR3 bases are TGCGCCAGCAGCTATACAGAAATCATGAACACTGAAGCTTTCTTT. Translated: CASSYTEIMNTEAFF.

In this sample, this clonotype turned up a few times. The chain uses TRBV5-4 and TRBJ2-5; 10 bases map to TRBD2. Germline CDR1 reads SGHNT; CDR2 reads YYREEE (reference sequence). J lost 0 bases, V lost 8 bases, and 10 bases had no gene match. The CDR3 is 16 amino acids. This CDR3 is CASSVLAGPDQETQYF. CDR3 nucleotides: TGTGCCAGTAGTGTACTAGCGGGGCCCGACCAAGAGACCCAGTACTTC.

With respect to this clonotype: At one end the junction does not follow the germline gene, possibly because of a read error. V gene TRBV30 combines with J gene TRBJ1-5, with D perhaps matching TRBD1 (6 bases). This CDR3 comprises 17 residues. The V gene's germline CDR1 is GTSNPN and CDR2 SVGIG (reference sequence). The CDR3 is CALSRPEETGMNQPQHF. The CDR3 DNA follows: TGTGCCTTGAGTAGGCCCGAAGAGACAGGTATGAATCAGCCCCAGCATTTT. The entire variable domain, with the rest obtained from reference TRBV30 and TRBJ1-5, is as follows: SQTIHQWPATLVQPVGSPLSLECTVEGTSNPNLYWYRQAAGRGLQLLFYSVGIGQISSEVPQNLSASRPQDRQFILSSKKLLLSDSGFYLCALSRPEETGMNQPQHFGDGTRLSIL.

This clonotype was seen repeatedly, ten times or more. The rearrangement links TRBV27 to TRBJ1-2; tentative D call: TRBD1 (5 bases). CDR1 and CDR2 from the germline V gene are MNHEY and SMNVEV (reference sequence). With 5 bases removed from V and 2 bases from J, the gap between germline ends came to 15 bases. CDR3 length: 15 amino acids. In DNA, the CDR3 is TGTGCCAGCAGTACCGTTAGGGGAGCAAACTATGGCTACACCTTC. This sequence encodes CASSTVRGANYGYTF.

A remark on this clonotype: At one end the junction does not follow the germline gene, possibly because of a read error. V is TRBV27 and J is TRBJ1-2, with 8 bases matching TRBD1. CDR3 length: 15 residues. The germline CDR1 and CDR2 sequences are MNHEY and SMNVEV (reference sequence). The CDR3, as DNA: TGTGCCAGCAGTTGGGAGCAGGGGGCCCCACATGGCTACGCCTTC. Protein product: CASSWEQGAPHGYAF.

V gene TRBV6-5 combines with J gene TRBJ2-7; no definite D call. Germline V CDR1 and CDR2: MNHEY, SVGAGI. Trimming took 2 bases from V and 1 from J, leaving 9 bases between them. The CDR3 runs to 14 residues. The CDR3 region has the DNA TGTGCCAGCAGTTACATCGACGGTTCCTACGAGCAGTACTTC. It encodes CASSYIDGSYEQYF.

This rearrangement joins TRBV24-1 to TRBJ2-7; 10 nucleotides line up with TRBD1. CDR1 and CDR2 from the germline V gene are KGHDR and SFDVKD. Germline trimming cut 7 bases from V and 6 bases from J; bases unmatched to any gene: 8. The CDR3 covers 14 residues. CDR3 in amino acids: CATRPGTGVSEQYF. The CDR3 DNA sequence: TGTGCCACCAGACCCGGGACAGGGGTTAGCGAGCAGTACTTC.